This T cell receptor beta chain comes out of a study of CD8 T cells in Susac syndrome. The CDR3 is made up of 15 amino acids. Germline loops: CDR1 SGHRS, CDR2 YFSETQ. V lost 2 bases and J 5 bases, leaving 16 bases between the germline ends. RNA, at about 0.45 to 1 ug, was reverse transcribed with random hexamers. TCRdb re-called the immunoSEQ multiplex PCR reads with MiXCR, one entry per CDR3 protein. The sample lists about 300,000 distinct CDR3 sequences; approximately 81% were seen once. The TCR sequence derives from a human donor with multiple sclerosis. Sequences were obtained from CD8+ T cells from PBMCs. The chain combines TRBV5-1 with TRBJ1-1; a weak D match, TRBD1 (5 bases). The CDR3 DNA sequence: TGCGCCAGCAGCTTAGAGGGACTGGGTCGTACTGAAGCTTTCTTT. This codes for CASSLEGLGRTEAFF. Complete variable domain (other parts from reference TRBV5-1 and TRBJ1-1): KAGVTQTPRYLIKTRGQQVTLSCSPISGHRSVSWYQQTPGQGLQFLFEYFSETQRNKGNFPGRFSGRQFSNSRSEMNVSTLELGDSALYLCASSLEGLGRTEAFFGQGTRLTVV.